Each of the 9 T cell receptor beta chains below was sequenced from the same sample in a study of cytomegalovirus exposure and HLA in healthy donors. PCR involved 60 Vbeta and 13 Jbeta primers. Clones were read by immunoSEQ multiplex PCR, and TCRdb kept only the in-frame ones, dropping some. The sample totals roughly 78,000 clones; its top ten clones hold about 4.9%. Sequencing used PBMCs. These receptors all come from a man aged 40-49 years in good health and CMV-seronegative.

The chain has TRBV10-2 and TRBJ2-3, with 13 nucleotides matching TRBD2. The CDR3 extends over 16 amino acids. Germline CDR1 and CDR2: WSHSY and SAAADI. Losses at the gene ends were 8 bases for V and 4 bases for J; bases not matched to a gene: 9. The CDR3 here is CASQDPTSGRPDTQYF. The DNA of the CDR3 is TGCGCCAGCCAGGACCCGACTAGCGGGAGGCCAGATACGCAGTATTTT.

The rearrangement uses TRBV30 and TRBJ2-6; TRBD1 matches 8 bases. The CDR3 has 16 residues. Unmatched junction bases numbered 3, after V lost 0 bases and J lost 2 bases. CDR1 is GTSNPN, CDR2 SVGIG, per germline (reference sequence). The chain's CDR3 is CAWSVPGGPGANVLTF. The CDR3 DNA follows: TGTGCCTGGAGTGTACCAGGGGGCCCTGGGGCCAACGTCCTGACTTTC.

V gene TRBV2 combines with J gene TRBJ2-4; D possibly corresponds to TRBD1 (6 bases). CDR3 size: 15 residues. V gave up 7 bases and J gave up 3 bases, with 16 bases separating them. CDR1 is SNHLY and CDR2 is FYNNEI in the germline V gene. The CDR3 protein is CASTSAGAGKNIQYF. In nucleotides, the CDR3 is TGTGCCAGCACGTCGGCAGGGGCAGGCAAAAACATTCAGTACTTC.

This rearrangement joins TRBV7-8 to TRBJ1-1; no clear D. Looked up from germline, CDR1 is SGHVS and CDR2 is FQNEAQ. Trimming took 3 bases from V and 3 from J, leaving 11 bases between them. The CDR3 runs to 14 residues. The CDR3 spells CASSFRPRDTEAFF. CDR3 DNA: TGTGCCAGCAGCTTCCGGCCACGGGACACTGAAGCTTTCTTT.

This chain joins TRBV4-3 and TRBJ2-3; D call uncertain. The CDR3 has 16 amino acids. Germline V CDR1 and CDR2: LGHNA, YSLEER. V gave up 0 bases and J gave up 2 bases, with 12 bases separating them. The CDR3 here is CASSQDTASFTDTQYF. CDR3 bases: TGCGCCAGCAGCCAAGATACGGCTAGTTTCACAGATACGCAGTATTTT.

V usage is TRBV9 and J usage is TRBJ2-1; TRBD2 aligns across 11 bases. The CDR3 length is 16 residues. The V gene's germline CDR1 is SGDLS and CDR2 YYNGEE. Trimming at V came to 4 bases and at J to 2 bases, leaving 5 bases not matched to a gene. This chain's CDR3 is CASSPQTSGTYNEQFF. In nucleotides, the CDR3 is TGTGCCAGCAGCCCACAGACTAGCGGGACCTACAATGAGCAGTTCTTC.

This chain links TRBV7-2 with TRBJ2-2, with a possible D match to TRBD2 (6 bases). CDR1 is SGHTA, CDR2 FQGNSA, per germline. The CDR3 consists of 14 residues. Trimming cost V 0 bases and J 6 bases, with 8 bases left between them. The CDR3 region is CASSLARRAGELFF. The DNA for the CDR3 is TGTGCCAGCAGCTTAGCGAGGAGGGCCGGGGAGCTGTTTTTT.

V usage is TRBV5-4 and J usage is TRBJ2-3, with D maybe TRBD2 (5 bases). CDR3 length equals 14 residues. Germline CDR1 is SGHNT and CDR2 is YYREEE (reference sequence). Trimming stripped 4 bases from V and 2 bases from J, with 11 bases between. The CDR3 spells CASSGRAVTDTQYF. In DNA form, the CDR3 reads TGTGCCAGCAGCGGGAGAGCGGTCACAGATACGCAGTATTTT.

This chain joins TRBV9 and TRBJ2-2; 8 positions agree with TRBD2. The CDR3 is made up of 16 amino acids. Per the germline V gene, CDR1 is SGDLS and CDR2 is YYNGEE. The V segment lost 0 bases and the J segment 4 bases; nucleotides outside the gene matches: 5. CDR3 protein: CASSVEAGAATGELFF. As DNA, the CDR3 is TGTGCCAGCAGCGTAGAAGCGGGAGCAGCCACCGGGGAGCTGTTTTTT.